Listed here are 26 T cell receptor beta chains from one sample, sequenced in a study of T cell repertoires in cytomegalovirus infection. TCRdb reanalysed the reads using MiXCR and keeps one entry per CDR3 protein. Of under 250,000 distinct CDR3 sequences detected, over 9% appear once; the ten largest clones hold 1.5% to 2%. The sequenced sample consisted of PBMCs. All receptors come from a human donor in good health (CMV status not recorded). Some clones in this sample may be carry-over from other donors' samples.

The table lists this clonotype with many counts. The chain has TRBV6-2 or TRBV6-3 and TRBJ2-1, with 10 nucleotides matching TRBD2. The junction had 14 bases not matched to a gene; V was cut back by 5 bases and J by 4 bases. This CDR3 spans 18 amino acids. Germline V gene sequence: CDR1 MNHEY, CDR2 SVGEGT. CDR3 DNA sequence: TGTGCCAGCAGTGTGGCCCGGATACTAGCGGGAAGTTACAATGAGCAGTTCTTC. This codes for CASSVARILAGSYNEQFF.

There are a few counts of this clonotype. The chain links TRBV29-1 to TRBJ1-6; tentatively, D is TRBD1 (6 bases). V was cut by 4 bases and J by 10 bases, with 14 bases left in between. Germline lookup yields CDR1 SQVTM and CDR2 ANQGSEA. This CDR3 has 13 residues. DNA for the CDR3: TGCAGCGTTGCGGAGGGGGGAGGGTCACCCCTCCACTTT. Translation: CSVAEGGGSPLHF.

This clonotype has a handful of counts. This chain connects TRBV11-2 to TRBJ2-2, with D perhaps matching TRBD1 (6 bases). Trimming stripped 1 base from V and 9 bases from J, with 12 bases between. CDR3 size: 14 residues. The germline CDR1 and CDR2 sequences are SGHAT and FQNNGV. The CDR3 loop is CASSLGGGPRELFF. The CDR3 nucleotides are TGTGCCAGCAGCTTAGGTGGGGGCCCACGGGAGCTGTTTTTT.

This sequence joins TRBV27 and TRBJ1-3; D unresolved. The V gene's germline CDR1 is MNHEY and CDR2 SMNVEV (reference sequence). With 0 bases removed from V and 0 bases from J, the gap between germline ends came to 12 bases. The CDR3 spans 17 residues. CDR3 DNA: TGTGCCAGCAGTTTATCGGCAGGACTGAGCTCTGGAAACACCATATATTTT. Translation: CASSLSAGLSSGNTIYF.

CDR3 nucleotide sequence: TGCAGCGTAAGACAGGGCTCGGAGACCCAGTACTTC. Protein sequence: CSVRQGSETQYF. The chain combines TRBV29-1 with TRBJ2-5; TRBD1 agrees at 7 bases. The CDR3 spans 12 residues. V lost 6 bases, J lost 5 bases, and 6 bases stayed unmatched. Per the germline V gene, CDR1 is SQVTM and CDR2 is ANQGSEA.

This clonotype was observed many times. The chain combines TRBV20-1 with TRBJ1-1, with 7 bases matching TRBD1. With V trimmed by 5 bases and J by 10 bases, 13 bases remained unmatched. The germline V gene has CDR1 DFQATT and CDR2 SNEGSKA (reference sequence). The CDR3 is made up of 13 amino acids. This CDR3 reads CSASVPSTGVAFF. The CDR3 region has the DNA TGCAGTGCTTCCGTTCCGAGCACAGGGGTAGCTTTCTTT.

Only a few counts were recorded for this clonotype. The chain employs TRBV19 and TRBJ1-5; no clear D. Germline CDR1 LNHDA, CDR2 SQIVND (reference sequence). This CDR3 comprises 13 residues. Trimming pared 6 bases from V and 0 bases from J, leaving 6 bases between. The chain's CDR3 is CASRGDSNQPQHF. The CDR3 DNA reads TGTGCCAGTAGGGGTGATAGCAATCAGCCCCAGCATTTT.

This clonotype was counted ten times or more. The chain couples TRBV6-2 or TRBV6-3 to TRBJ2-1; no clear D. Per the germline V gene, CDR1 is MNHEY and CDR2 is SVGEGT. The CDR3 has 12 amino acids. Trimming shortened V by 2 bases and J by 8 bases, and 7 bases separated the two germline ends. CDR3 nucleotides: TGTGCCAGCAGTTACCAACTATATGAGCAGTTCTTC. This codes for CASSYQLYEQFF.

Only a few counts were recorded for this clonotype. The V and J genes are TRBV19 and TRBJ2-3; 11 bases fit TRBD2. With V trimmed by 4 bases and J by 0 bases, 3 bases remained unmatched. There are 16 residues in the CDR3. CDR1 and CDR2 from the germline V gene are LNHDA and SQIVND (reference sequence). CDR3 protein: CASSRRTSGSTDTQYF. The DNA for the CDR3 is TGTGCCAGTAGTAGAAGGACTAGCGGGAGCACAGATACGCAGTATTTT.

The table lists this clonotype with a few counts. This chain links TRBV5-4 with TRBJ2-5; TRBD1 is a possible D gene (5 bases). With 4 bases removed from V and 5 bases from J, the gap between germline ends came to 12 bases. Germline lookup yields CDR1 SGHNT and CDR2 YYREEE (reference sequence). The CDR3 covers 13 residues. The CDR3 DNA follows: TGTGCCAGCAGCCGGGCAGGGTCGGAGACCCAGTACTTC. It codes for CASSRAGSETQYF. Full variable domain (outside the CDR3, taken from reference TRBV5-4 and TRBJ2-5): ETGVTQSPTHLIKTRGQQVTLRCSSQSGHNTVSWYQQALGQGPQFIFQYYREEENGRGNFPPRFSGLQFPNYSSELNVNALELDDSALYLCASSRAGSETQYFGPGTRLLVL.

The chain carries TRBV29-1 and TRBJ1-1, with TRBD1 as a possible D gene (5 bases). V was cut by 4 bases and J by 4 bases, with 13 bases left in between. The germline CDR1 and CDR2 sequences are SQVTM and ANQGSEA. This CDR3 region has 13 residues. In DNA form, the CDR3 reads TGCAGCGTTGCGGGACCCCTGACCACTGAAGCTTTCTTT. It is translated as CSVAGPLTTEAFF.

In this sample, this clonotype turned up many times. This chain connects TRBV27 to TRBJ1-5; possibly TRBD1 for D (5 bases). The V gene lost 5 bases and the J gene lost 7 bases, with 15 bases spanning the gap. This CDR3 spans 14 amino acids. Germline V gene sequence: CDR1 MNHEY, CDR2 SMNVEV (reference sequence). The CDR3 nucleotides are TGTGCCAGCAGTCCCAGGGCTTCGGGACAGCCCCAGCATTTT. This translates into CASSPRASGQPQHF.

This clonotype was counted a few times. This rearrangement joins TRBV19 to TRBJ2-7; D is unclear. The CDR3 has 15 amino acids. The germline V gene has CDR1 LNHDA and CDR2 SQIVND (reference sequence). V gave up 4 bases and J gave up 3 bases, with 16 bases separating them. CDR3: CASSTQAAQDYEQYF. The CDR3 DNA follows: TGTGCCAGTAGTACCCAGGCGGCGCAAGACTACGAGCAGTACTTC. The whole variable domain, remainder taken from reference TRBV19 and TRBJ2-7, is DGGITQSPKYLFRKEGQNVTLSCEQNLNHDAMYWYRQDPGQGLRLIYYSQIVNDFQKGDIAEGYSVSREKKESFPLTVTSAQKNPTAFYLCASSTQAAQDYEQYFGPGTRLTVT.

The CDR3 coding sequence is TGTGCCAGCAGCGCAACTAGCGGGAGGGCCTTGTTTGAGCAGTTCTTC. Protein: CASSATSGRALFEQFF. The chain recombines TRBV11-2 with TRBJ2-1; 13 bases are shared with TRBD2. V lost 5 bases, J lost 9 bases, and 10 bases stayed unmatched. CDR1 SGHAT and CDR2 FQNNGV come from the germline V gene. This CDR3 contains 16 residues. The variable domain in full, completed from reference TRBV11-2 and TRBJ2-1, reads EAGVAQSPRYKIIEKRQSVAFWCNPISGHATLYWYQQILGQGPKLLIQFQNNGVVDDSQLPKDRFSAERLKGVDSTLKIQPAKLEDSAVYLCASSATSGRALFEQFFGPGTRLTVL.

This clonotype was detected ten times or more. The gene calls are TRBV7-9 and TRBJ1-1, with a weak D call TRBD1 (5 bases). Germline CDR1 is SEHNR and CDR2 is FQNEAQ (reference sequence). The V end was cut by 5 bases, the J end by 4 bases, with 14 bases between. The CDR3 has 14 amino acids. The CDR3 coding sequence is TGTGCCAGCAGCCTCCAGGGAGAGGTCACTGAAGCTTTCTTT. Residues: CASSLQGEVTEAFF.

This clonotype has a count of ten or more. The genes are TRBV11-3 and TRBJ1-1; maybe TRBD1 (5 bases). The CDR3 contains 14 residues. V lost 7 bases to trimming and J lost 2 bases, with 14 bases between them. CDR1 is SGHNT and CDR2 is YENEEA in the germline V gene. The CDR3 DNA is TGTGCCAGCATCCAGAGGGGAGGCAACACTGAAGCTTTCTTT. Protein sequence: CASIQRGGNTEAFF. Complete variable domain (other parts from reference TRBV11-3 and TRBJ1-1): EAGVVQSPRYKIIEKKQPVAFWCNPISGHNTLYWYLQNLGQGPELLIRYENEEAVDDSQLPKDRFSAERLKGVDSTLKIQPAELGDSAVYLCASIQRGGNTEAFFGQGTRLTVV.

This clonotype was found a few times. This CDR3 reads CASSVGRTGNEQYF. CDR3 DNA sequence: TGTGCCAGCAGCGTGGGGCGGACAGGCAACGAGCAGTACTTC. V and J are TRBV5-6 and TRBJ2-7, with 7 bases fitting TRBD1. Trimming at V came to 4 bases and at J to 5 bases, leaving 9 bases not matched to a gene. Per germline, CDR1 SGHDT and CDR2 YYEEEE. CDR3 length equals 14 residues.

This clonotype was seen many times. This chain joins TRBV7-2 and TRBJ2-3, with D unclear. Trimming removed 4 bases at V and 2 bases at J, with 10 bases between. The CDR3 extends over 14 amino acids. Per germline, CDR1 SGHTA and CDR2 FQGNSA. CDR3 loop: CASSSDRYTDTQYF. CDR3 bases: TGTGCCAGCAGCTCGGACCGATACACAGATACGCAGTATTTT.

This clonotype has a count of ten or more. The CDR3 bases are TGTGCCAGCAGCTTAGAGAGGACGAGCGGGTGGCGCAATGAGCAGTTCTTC. Amino acids: CASSLERTSGWRNEQFF. The chain employs TRBV7-2 and TRBJ2-1; D possibly corresponds to TRBD2 (6 bases). From germline, CDR1 is SGHTA and CDR2 FQGNSA. Trimming shortened V by 1 base and J by 6 bases, and 19 bases separated the two germline ends. CDR3 length: 17 amino acids.

This clonotype was seen at least ten times. The chain uses TRBV6-5 and TRBJ1-2; 7 bases are shared with TRBD1. V was pared by 2 bases and J by 8 bases, with 5 bases of the junction left unmatched. From germline, CDR1 is MNHEY and CDR2 SVGAGI. The CDR3 is 13 residues long. CDR3 residues: CASSYRTGYGYTF. As DNA, the CDR3 is TGTGCCAGCAGTTACCGGACAGGATACGGCTACACCTTC.

The rearrangement uses TRBV20-1 and TRBJ1-2; 12 nucleotides match TRBD1. Germline V gene sequence: CDR1 DFQATT, CDR2 SNEGSKA (reference sequence). CDR3 size: 15 residues. V trimming: 5 bases; J trimming: 4 bases; junction bases outside the gene matches: 8. The CDR3 loop reads CSAPGTGGESYGYTF. The CDR3 coding sequence is TGCAGTGCTCCCGGGACAGGGGGCGAATCCTATGGCTACACCTTC.

V and J are TRBV19 and TRBJ1-2; D remains unclear. Germline CDR1 LNHDA, CDR2 SQIVND (reference sequence). This CDR3 is built from 14 residues. V lost 3 bases, J lost 4 bases, and 12 bases lay in between. This chain's CDR3 is CASSIFWVRYGYTF. CDR3 DNA: TGTGCCAGTAGTATTTTTTGGGTACGCTATGGCTACACCTTC.

This clonotype was detected ten times or more. The CDR3 DNA reads TGTGCCAGCAGCTTGACAGGGGGCTGGTCGAACACTGAAGCTTTCTTT. Protein: CASSLTGGWSNTEAFF. The genes are TRBV7-2 and TRBJ1-1, with 10 bases matching TRBD1. Germline CDR1 is SGHTA and CDR2 is FQGNSA. Germline trimming cut 3 bases from V and 1 base from J; bases unmatched to any gene: 5. The CDR3 runs 16 residues.

This clonotype was picked up many times. The V call is TRBV7-2, the J call TRBJ2-3; D is unclear. Trimming left V 2 bases short and J 4 bases short, with 16 bases between. Germline CDR1 SGHTA, CDR2 FQGNSA. This CDR3 region has 16 residues. The CDR3, as DNA: TGTGCCAGCAGCTTAACCGGTCTCCCGTTGCCAGATACGCAGTATTTT. Translating it yields CASSLTGLPLPDTQYF.

Only a few counts were recorded for this clonotype. The J gene is TRBJ2-1, the V gene TRBV20-1; no firm D call. V lost 0 bases and J 5 bases, leaving 8 bases between the germline ends. Germline-derived CDR1 and CDR2 are DFQATT and SNEGSKA (reference sequence). This CDR3 has 13 residues. The CDR3 protein is CSARDGRHNEQFF. The CDR3 DNA follows: TGCAGTGCTAGAGATGGGCGGCACAATGAGCAGTTCTTC.

This clonotype was recorded at least ten times. The chain carries TRBV7-3 and TRBJ2-4; 12 nucleotides line up with TRBD1. J lost 0 bases, V lost 5 bases, and 8 bases had no gene match. The germline CDR1 and CDR2 sequences are SGHTA and FQGTGA. The length of the CDR3 is 18 residues. CDR3 nucleotides: TGTGCCAGCAGCCCCGGGACAGGGGGCGCGGGAGCCAAAAACATTCAGTACTTC. Protein product: CASSPGTGGAGAKNIQYF.